These 21 T cell receptor beta chains share one sample of origin, sequenced in a study of cytomegalovirus exposure and HLA in healthy donors. Primers for the PCR totalled 60 Vbeta and 13 Jbeta. The table came from immunoSEQ multiplex PCR; TCRdb's copy has only in-frame clones and leaves some out. The top ten hold 0.7% to 0.85% of the sample, which has over 75,000 clones, 78% seen once. The sequenced sample consisted of PBMCs. The receptors originated from a woman aged 55-70 years in good health and CMV-seronegative.

The sample holds a few counts of this clone. The DNA for the CDR3 is TGTGCCAGCAGTTTCGTGGCTTATGGCTACACCTTC. Protein product: CASSFVAYGYTF. This rearrangement joins TRBV28 to TRBJ1-2; the D is unclear. Germline loops: CDR1 MDHEN, CDR2 SYDVKM. V shed 3 bases and J shed 5 bases, with 7 bases lying between them. The CDR3 has 12 amino acids.

V and J are TRBV7-9 and TRBJ2-2, with 8 bases aligning to TRBD1. This CDR3 spans 16 amino acids. V trimming: 2 bases; J trimming: 6 bases; junction bases outside the gene matches: 8. Germline CDR1 reads SEHNR; CDR2 reads FQNEAQ (reference sequence). The CDR3 region is CASSLMGQVAAGELFF. Here the CDR3 DNA reads TGTGCCAGCAGCTTAATGGGACAGGTAGCCGCCGGGGAGCTGTTTTTT.

V is TRBV5-6 and J is TRBJ1-2; 8 bases agree with TRBD1. V was clipped by 4 bases and J by 6 bases; unmatched bases: 5. The germline V gene encodes CDR1 SGHDT and CDR2 YYEEEE. The CDR3 runs 13 residues. CDR3 in amino acids: CASSRGTGNGYTF. The CDR3 DNA is TGTGCCAGCAGCAGGGGGACAGGCAATGGCTACACCTTC. Complete variable domain (other parts from reference TRBV5-6 and TRBJ1-2): DAGVTQSPTHLIKTRGQQVTLRCSPKSGHDTVSWYQQALGQGPQFIFQYYEEEERQRGNFPDRFSGHQFPNYSSELNVNALLLGDSALYLCASSRGTGNGYTFGSGTRLTVV.

This rearrangement joins TRBV13 to TRBJ2-6; weak D call: TRBD1 (5 bases). V was cut by 5 bases and J by 4 bases, with 15 bases left in between. Germline lookup yields CDR1 PRHDT and CDR2 FYEKMQ (reference sequence). The length of the CDR3 is 16 residues. Here the CDR3 DNA reads TGTGCCAGCAGCCCTACCCGGGCAGGGGGGGCCAACGTCCTGACTTTC. Translated, it gives CASSPTRAGGANVLTF. Complete variable domain (other parts from reference TRBV13 and TRBJ2-6): AAGVIQSPRHLIKEKRETATLKCYPIPRHDTVYWYQQGPGQDPQFLISFYEKMQSDKGSIPDRFSAQQFSDYHSELNMSSLELGDSALYFCASSPTRAGGANVLTFGAGSRLTVL.

This clone was seen once. The chain employs TRBV28 and TRBJ1-1; TRBD1 agrees at 8 bases. Germline V lookup: CDR1 MDHEN, CDR2 SYDVKM. The CDR3 has 15 amino acids. J lost 5 bases, V lost 2 bases, and 7 bases had no gene match. CDR3 coding DNA: TGTGCCAGCAGTTTACCTGACAGGGGTGGAACTGAAGCTTTCTTT. It yields the protein CASSLPDRGGTEAFF.

The chain is built from TRBV10-1 and TRBJ2-7; a possible D gene is TRBD1 (6 bases). Germline lookup yields CDR1 WNHNN and CDR2 SYGVQD (reference sequence). V was cut by 4 bases and J by 7 bases, with 14 bases left in between. This CDR3 has 13 amino acids. CDR3 residues: CASSGTARGEQYF. CDR3 nucleotide sequence: TGCGCCAGCAGTGGGACAGCCCGAGGGGAGCAGTACTTC.

CDR3 region: CASSFGGWGKDGQYF. CDR3 bases: TGTGCCAGCAGCTTCGGAGGGTGGGGCAAGGATGGCCAGTACTTC. The rearrangement joins TRBV5-6 to TRBJ2-5; D is possibly TRBD2 (6 bases). The V end was cut by 2 bases, the J end by 10 bases, with 21 bases between. Germline-derived CDR1 and CDR2 are SGHDT and YYEEEE. The CDR3 has 15 amino acids.

The chain carries TRBV9 and TRBJ1-6, with D maybe TRBD1 (6 bases). Between the trimmed V and J ends, which lost 4 bases and 6 bases, there was a span of 20 bases. The CDR3 loop spans 17 amino acids. Germline V CDR1 and CDR2: SGDLS, YYNGEE. The CDR3 sequence is CASSLPLGQTINSPLHF. The CDR3 region has the DNA TGTGCCAGCAGCCTTCCTCTCGGACAGACAATTAATTCACCCCTCCACTTT.

This chain joins TRBV6-1 and TRBJ2-5; 8 positions match TRBD1. The CDR3 contains 14 residues. Germline trimming cut 4 bases from V and 2 bases from J; bases unmatched to any gene: 3. In germline, CDR1 is MNHNS, CDR2 SASEGT. In nucleotides, the CDR3 is TGTGCCAGCAGTGGGAACAGGGGGCAAGAGACCCAGTACTTC. Translating it yields CASSGNRGQETQYF.

V usage is TRBV4-1 and J usage is TRBJ2-1, with 13 bases fitting TRBD2. The CDR3 is 16 residues long. CDR1 and CDR2 from the germline V gene are MGHRA and YSYEKL. The trim removed 4 bases at V and 9 bases at J, leaving 9 bases unmatched. The CDR3 nucleotides read TGCGCCAGCAGCCGCCTAGGGACTAGCGGGGATAGTGAGCAGTTCTTC. Protein sequence: CASSRLGTSGDSEQFF.

The chain links TRBV27 to TRBJ2-1, with a weak D call TRBD2 (5 bases). The V gene's germline CDR1 is MNHEY and CDR2 SMNVEV (reference sequence). V was clipped by 0 bases and J by 9 bases, with 21 bases between them. CDR3 length: 17 residues. The CDR3 here is CASSLSASLFRAGEQFF. Written as DNA, the CDR3 is TGTGCCAGCAGTTTATCGGCTAGCCTCTTCCGGGCAGGTGAGCAGTTCTTC.

The chain carries TRBV7-2 and TRBJ2-7; D is perhaps TRBD1 (6 bases). Trimming took off 4 bases at V and 5 bases at J, with 15 bases between the two ends. Germline CDR1 reads SGHTA; CDR2 reads FQGNSA. The CDR3 totals 14 residues. The CDR3 protein is CASSSGTTPHEQYF. CDR3 nucleotide sequence: TGTGCCAGCAGCTCCGGGACAACTCCCCACGAGCAGTACTTC. Variable domain in full (rest from reference TRBV7-2 and TRBJ2-7): GAGVSQSPSNKVTEKGKDVELRCDPISGHTALYWYRQSLGQGLEFLIYFQGNSAPDKSGLPSDRFSAERTGGSVSTLTIQRTQQEDSAVYLCASSSGTTPHEQYFGPGTRLTVT.

CDR3 sequence (DNA): TGTGCCAGCAGCTTAAAGGAGGGTTGGGGCAATCAGCCCCAGCATTTT. Its translation is CASSLKEGWGNQPQHF. This rearrangement joins TRBV7-8 to TRBJ1-5; unclear D gene. Trimming removed 2 bases from V and 2 bases from J, with 13 bases in between. This CDR3 region has 16 residues. The germline V gene encodes CDR1 SGHVS and CDR2 FQNEAQ.

The sample holds a few counts of this clone. The chain carries TRBV7-2 and TRBJ2-7, with 8 bases that match TRBD1. The CDR3 has 14 amino acids. V dropped 3 bases and J dropped 1; count of bases not matched to a gene: 2. Germline values: CDR1 SGHTA, CDR2 FQGNSA. CDR3 in amino acids: CASSFDRGSYEQYF. In DNA, the CDR3 is TGTGCCAGCAGCTTCGACAGGGGATCCTACGAGCAGTACTTC.

This chain connects TRBV19 to TRBJ1-1; D uncertain. Per germline, CDR1 LNHDA and CDR2 SQIVND (reference sequence). This CDR3 comprises 15 residues. The V and J ends lost 5 bases and 0 bases respectively, with 13 bases between them. The CDR3: CASSPGRSMNTEAFF. CDR3 nucleotides: TGTGCCAGTAGTCCAGGCCGTTCTATGAACACTGAAGCTTTCTTT.

The genes are TRBV6-1 and TRBJ2-2; D is unresolved. Germline V lookup: CDR1 MNHNS, CDR2 SASEGT. This CDR3 has 12 amino acids. The V and J ends lost 6 bases and 2 bases respectively, with 4 bases between them. The CDR3 region has the DNA TGTGCCAGCAGCCTAAACACCGGGGAGCTGTTTTTT. Its protein product is CASSLNTGELFF.

This clone was detected only a few times. The V and J genes are TRBV5-1 and TRBJ2-7, with TRBD1 matching 8 bases. V shed 4 bases and J 5 bases; nucleotides not matched to a gene: 8. CDR1 and CDR2 (germline): SGHRS, YFSETQ. The CDR3 length is 14 residues. This CDR3 reads CASSRADRGDEQYF. CDR3 DNA: TGCGCCAGCAGCAGAGCCGACAGGGGCGACGAGCAGTACTTC.

Comments on this clone: It is unclear where the CDR3 begins or ends on the DNA, so no DNA is shown, and the CDR3 is as TCRdb lists it. The chain joins TRBV6-5 to TRBJ1-1. A total of 15 residues make up the CDR3, ends included. Germline loops: CDR1 MNHEY, CDR2 SVGAGI. The CDR3 spells CASSSSGSLGTEAFF.

Only a few counts were recorded for this clone. This rearrangement joins TRBV28 to TRBJ1-5; TRBD1 matches at 8 bases. Germline lookup yields CDR1 MDHEN and CDR2 SYDVKM. The CDR3 runs 14 residues. V lost 5 bases to trimming and J lost 9 bases; unmatched junction nucleotides: 9. The CDR3 DNA is TGTGCCAGCAGTCCGGGGACAGGAGATCCGCCCCAGCATTTT. Encoded protein: CASSPGTGDPPQHF.

This sequence joins TRBV9 and TRBJ2-5; the match to TRBD2 covers 7 bases. Per germline, CDR1 SGDLS and CDR2 YYNGEE. This CDR3 region has 15 residues. The V segment lost 0 bases and the J segment 4 bases; nucleotides outside the gene matches: 6. The CDR3 DNA reads TGTGCCAGCAGCGTAGTAGTTAGCGGGTCAGAGACCCAGTACTTC. Its protein product is CASSVVVSGSETQYF.

The chain is built from TRBV7-9 and TRBJ1-1, with TRBD1 matching 8 bases. V was pared by 10 bases and J by 1 base, with 2 bases of the junction left unmatched. Germline loops: CDR1 SEHNR, CDR2 FQNEAQ (reference sequence). CDR3 size: 12 residues. In DNA form, the CDR3 reads TGTGCCACCGGACAGGGGAACACTGAAGCTTTCTTT. Residues: CATGQGNTEAFF.